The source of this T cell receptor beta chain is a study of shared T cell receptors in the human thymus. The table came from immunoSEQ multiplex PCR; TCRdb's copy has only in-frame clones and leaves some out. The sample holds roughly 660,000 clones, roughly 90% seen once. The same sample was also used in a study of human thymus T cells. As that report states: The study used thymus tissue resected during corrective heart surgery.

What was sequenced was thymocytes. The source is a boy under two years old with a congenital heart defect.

The CDR3 DNA follows: TGCGCCAGCAGCCAAGTTGGGGCTGGGAGGCGCAATCAGCCCCAGCATTTT. It codes for CASSQVGAGRRNQPQHF. V is TRBV4-1 and J is TRBJ1-5, with a possible D match to TRBD1 (5 bases). The CDR3 is 17 residues long. The V gene's germline CDR1 is MGHRA and CDR2 YSYEKL. Trimming removed 1 base at V and 2 bases at J, with 15 bases between.